The next 29 T cell receptor beta chains were all read from a single sample in a study of blood T cell repertoires in COVID-19. The data were produced by immunoSEQ multiplex PCR, yet TCRdb's version contains in-frame clones alone and is incomplete. The sample lists about 240,000 clones, roughly 86% occurring once. The sequenced sample consisted of PBMCs or T cells enriched from blood (not recorded which). All receptors derive from a woman aged 40 to 49 with acute COVID-19.

The gene calls are TRBV11-2 and TRBJ2-7; D gene ambiguous. This CDR3 contains 12 residues. CDR1 SGHAT and CDR2 FQNNGV come from the germline V gene. The V end lost 1 base, the J end lost 6 bases, and 7 bases lay between the germline ends. The CDR3 DNA follows: TGTGCCAGCAGCTTAGGGCTAGTCGAGCAGTACTTC. It is translated as CASSLGLVEQYF.

This chain connects TRBV3-1 (or the pseudogene TRBV3-2) to TRBJ2-1; 15 positions agree with TRBD2. Germline V lookup: CDR1 LGHDT, CDR2 YNNKEL (reference sequence). The CDR3 extends over 18 amino acids. V was clipped by 4 bases and J by 2 bases; unmatched bases: 6. CDR3 residues: CASSLGLAGGLAYNEQFF. CDR3 nucleotide sequence: TGTGCCAGCAGCCTGGGACTAGCGGGAGGCTTGGCCTACAATGAGCAGTTCTTC.

This clone has a handful of counts. This chain uses TRBV7-9 with TRBJ2-7; D is undetermined. Germline V gene data show CDR1 as SEHNR and CDR2 as FQNEAQ (reference sequence). The CDR3 runs to 14 residues. The germline V and J ends were trimmed by 0 bases and 4 bases, with 10 bases remaining between them. The CDR3 loop is CASSLAATQYEQYF. The CDR3 DNA sequence: TGTGCCAGCAGCTTAGCCGCGACACAGTACGAGCAGTACTTC. The whole variable domain, filled in from reference TRBV7-9 and TRBJ2-7, reads DTGVSQNPRHKITKRGQNVTFRCDPISEHNRLYWYRQTLGQGPEFLTYFQNEAQLEKSRLLSDRFSAERPKGSFSTLEIQRTEQGDSAMYLCASSLAATQYEQYFGPGTRLTVT.

The chain joins TRBV2 to TRBJ1-5; tentatively, D is TRBD1 (6 bases). Germline CDR1 and CDR2: SNHLY and FYNNEI. The V end was cut by 7 bases, the J end by 0 bases, with 13 bases between. CDR3 length: 15 amino acids. For the CDR3, the DNA is TGTGCCAGCAATAAGGACAGCCATAGCAATCAGCCCCAGCATTTT. This codes for CASNKDSHSNQPQHF.

V is TRBV3-1 (or the pseudogene TRBV3-2) and J is TRBJ1-3; D unclear. The CDR3 extends over 14 amino acids. V lost 3 bases and J lost 2, with 8 bases in between. CDR1 is LGHDT, CDR2 YNNKEL, per germline (reference sequence). The CDR3 loop reads CASSQGRTGNTIYF. The CDR3 DNA reads as TGTGCCAGCAGCCAGGGGAGGACTGGAAACACCATATATTTT.

V usage is TRBV6-5 and J usage is TRBJ2-7; weak D call: TRBD2 (6 bases). This CDR3 spans 10 amino acids. CDR1 is MNHEY and CDR2 is SVGAGI in the germline V gene. V was cut by 8 bases and J by 6 bases, with 8 bases left in between. The CDR3 bases are TGTGCCAGCTTTAGCGGCGAGCAGTACTTC. This sequence encodes CASFSGEQYF.

V is TRBV14 and J is TRBJ1-1; 7 bases are a match to TRBD1. Germline V gives CDR1 SGHDN, CDR2 FVKESK. The V and J ends lost 4 bases and 1 base, in that order; junction bases with no gene match: 6. The CDR3 loop spans 15 amino acids. The CDR3 nucleotides are TGTGCCAGCAGCCCTCGGACAGGAGCGAACACTGAAGCTTTCTTT. Protein product: CASSPRTGANTEAFF.

The gene calls are TRBV19 and TRBJ2-5, with TRBD1 matching 8 bases. From germline, CDR1 is LNHDA and CDR2 SQIVND (reference sequence). J was trimmed by 3 bases and V by 5 bases; bases with no gene match: 11. The CDR3 is made up of 16 amino acids. The CDR3 nucleotides read TGTGCCAGTAGTTACATCGAGATGACAGGGGAAGAGACCCAGTACTTC. Amino acids: CASSYIEMTGEETQYF. The whole variable domain, remainder taken from reference TRBV19 and TRBJ2-5, is DGGITQSPKYLFRKEGQNVTLSCEQNLNHDAMYWYRQDPGQGLRLIYYSQIVNDFQKGDIAEGYSVSREKKESFPLTVTSAQKNPTAFYLCASSYIEMTGEETQYFGPGTRLLVL.

This chain uses TRBV3-1 (or the pseudogene TRBV3-2) with TRBJ2-1; TRBD2 agrees at 7 bases. The CDR3 is 14 residues long. V was pared by 3 bases and J by 5 bases, with 4 bases of the junction left unmatched. CDR1 is LGHDT, CDR2 YNNKEL, per germline (reference sequence). As DNA, the CDR3 is TGTGCCAGCAGCCAGAGCCTAGCGGACAATGAGCAGTTCTTC. This translates into CASSQSLADNEQFF.

This sequence joins TRBV6-1 and TRBJ2-7, with D tentatively TRBD1 (5 bases). V was trimmed by 0 bases and J by 2 bases, leaving 11 bases between them. The CDR3 consists of 15 residues. CDR1 MNHNS and CDR2 SASEGT come from the germline V gene. The CDR3 spells CASSEAQDKTYEQYF. CDR3 nucleotides: TGTGCCAGCAGTGAAGCCCAGGACAAAACCTACGAGCAGTACTTC.

The rearrangement links TRBV7-9 to TRBJ1-4, with TRBD1 identical over 8 bases. The trim removed 6 bases at V and 8 bases at J, leaving 11 bases unmatched. Germline CDR1 SEHNR, CDR2 FQNEAQ (reference sequence). The CDR3 has 15 amino acids. CDR3 nucleotides: TGTGCCAGCAGTCAAGGACAGGGTATGCTCGAAAAACTGTTTTTT. As protein: CASSQGQGMLEKLFF. Drawing the rest from reference TRBV7-9 and TRBJ1-4, the complete variable domain is DTGVSQNPRHKITKRGQNVTFRCDPISEHNRLYWYRQTLGQGPEFLTYFQNEAQLEKSRLLSDRFSAERPKGSFSTLEIQRTEQGDSAMYLCASSQGQGMLEKLFFGSGTQLSVL.

This clone was observed once. V usage is TRBV15 and J usage is TRBJ1-2; D possibly corresponds to TRBD1 (5 bases). The CDR3 has 13 amino acids. Looked up from germline, CDR1 is LNHNV and CDR2 is YYDKDF (reference sequence). Trimming took 6 bases from V and 7 from J, leaving 15 bases between them. The DNA of the CDR3 is TGTGCCACCAGGGGAGGAGGGGCTCTTGGCTACACCTTC. It codes for CATRGGGALGYTF. The full variable domain, its missing parts supplied by reference TRBV15 and TRBJ1-2, is DAMVIQNPRYQVTQFGKPVTLSCSQTLNHNVMYWYQQKSSQAPKLLFHYYDKDFNNEADTPDNFQSRRPNTSFCFLDIRSPGLGDTAMYLCATRGGGALGYTFGSGTRLTVV.

The chain carries TRBV20-1 and TRBJ2-7; D is ambiguous. The CDR3 is made up of 12 amino acids. Germline CDR1 is DFQATT and CDR2 is SNEGSKA (reference sequence). The V gene lost 3 bases and the J gene lost 2 bases, with 8 bases spanning the gap. CDR3 nucleotides: TGCAGTGCTAGTTCACAGACCTACGAGCAGTACTTC. Translating it yields CSASSQTYEQYF.

The rearrangement joins TRBV12-3 or TRBV12-4 to TRBJ1-1; D is ambiguous. The CDR3 totals 13 residues. Trimming left V 3 bases short and J 3 bases short, with 8 bases between. As DNA, the CDR3 is TGTGCCAGCAGTTTGGGCCACCACACTGAAGCTTTCTTT. Its translation: CASSLGHHTEAFF.

The rearrangement joins TRBV14 to TRBJ1-2; D unclear. The V gene's germline CDR1 is SGHDN and CDR2 FVKESK. The CDR3 is 12 residues long. Trimming took 4 bases from V and 5 from J, leaving 8 bases between them. The CDR3: CASSPDTYGYTF. The CDR3 nucleotides read TGTGCCAGCAGCCCTGACACTTATGGCTACACCTTC.

This chain joins TRBV11-3 and TRBJ2-5; 13 nucleotides match TRBD2. CDR1 and CDR2 from the germline V gene are SGHNT and YENEEA. This CDR3 comprises 16 residues. The V segment lost 5 bases and the J segment 5 bases; nucleotides outside the gene matches: 8. The CDR3 nucleotides are TGTGCCAGCAGCACCCGGACTAGCGGGAGTCAGGAGACCCAGTACTTC. It specifies CASSTRTSGSQETQYF. The full variable domain, with the rest looked up from reference TRBV11-3 and TRBJ2-5, is EAGVVQSPRYKIIEKKQPVAFWCNPISGHNTLYWYLQNLGQGPELLIRYENEEAVDDSQLPKDRFSAERLKGVDSTLKIQPAELGDSAVYLCASSTRTSGSQETQYFGPGTRLLVL.

This rearrangement joins TRBV19 to TRBJ1-4; D is possibly TRBD1 (5 bases). Germline CDR1 is LNHDA and CDR2 is SQIVND (reference sequence). V lost 8 bases and J 5 bases, leaving 15 bases between the germline ends. The CDR3 loop spans 14 amino acids. CDR3 region: CASSDKKRNEKLFF. The CDR3 DNA reads TGTGCCAGTTCGGACAAGAAGAGAAATGAAAAACTGTTTTTT.

This clone was observed a handful of times. The rearrangement uses TRBV27 and TRBJ2-2, with unresolved D. CDR3 length equals 14 residues. Germline V gene sequence: CDR1 MNHEY, CDR2 SMNVEV (reference sequence). The germline V and J ends were trimmed by 6 bases and 7 bases, with 15 bases remaining between them. In DNA, the CDR3 is TGTGCCAGCAGGCACTCCGGGTTGGGCGGGGAGCTGTTTTTT. Translation: CASRHSGLGGELFF.

The chain uses TRBV30 and TRBJ1-5, with 7 bases that match TRBD1. Losses at the gene ends were 3 bases for V and 6 bases for J; bases not matched to a gene: 8. The germline V gene encodes CDR1 GTSNPN and CDR2 SVGIG (reference sequence). CDR3 length: 14 amino acids. The CDR3 sequence: CAWSGGTVFQPQHF. The CDR3, as DNA: TGTGCCTGGAGCGGTGGGACAGTTTTTCAGCCCCAGCATTTT.

The gene calls are TRBV5-6 and TRBJ1-2; TRBD1 matches at 7 bases. V lost 5 bases, J lost 1 base, and 5 bases stayed unmatched. From germline, CDR1 is SGHDT and CDR2 YYEEEE. The CDR3 runs to 14 residues. The CDR3 sequence is CASREGGGNYGYTF. CDR3 bases: TGTGCCAGCAGAGAAGGGGGCGGTAACTATGGCTACACCTTC.

The chain combines TRBV4-1 with TRBJ1-2; D gene uncertain. Trimming stripped 6 bases from V and 7 bases from J, with 18 bases between. The CDR3 totals 14 residues. The V gene's germline CDR1 is MGHRA and CDR2 YSYEKL. The CDR3 is CASSLDGNFGGYTF. CDR3 DNA sequence: TGCGCCAGCAGTCTCGACGGGAACTTCGGTGGCTACACCTTC.

The chain links TRBV6-1 to TRBJ2-7; no firm D call. The CDR3 spans 13 residues. Per the germline V gene, CDR1 is MNHNS and CDR2 is SASEGT. With 2 bases removed from V and 5 bases from J, the gap between germline ends came to 10 bases. CDR3 nucleotides: TGTGCCAGCAGTGAACCCGAGAGTGACGAGCAGTACTTC. Residues: CASSEPESDEQYF.

In this sample, this clone turned up once. The chain carries TRBV6-5 and TRBJ2-1, with D maybe TRBD1 (5 bases). Germline lookup yields CDR1 MNHEY and CDR2 SVGAGI. Trimming pared 6 bases from V and 1 base from J, leaving 10 bases between. The CDR3 is 14 amino acids. The chain's CDR3 is CASRKGRSYNEQFF. In nucleotides, the CDR3 is TGTGCCAGCAGAAAGGGGCGGTCCTACAATGAGCAGTTCTTC.

This chain connects TRBV7-9 to TRBJ2-1; tentatively, D is TRBD2 (5 bases). Trimming cost V 4 bases and J 6 bases, with 19 bases left between them. The CDR3 consists of 16 residues. Germline CDR1 reads SEHNR; CDR2 reads FQNEAQ (reference sequence). CDR3 nucleotides: TGTGCCAGCAGCTCCGCATCAGCGGCAGAACCCAATGAGCAGTTCTTC. This sequence encodes CASSSASAAEPNEQFF.

V and J are TRBV11-2 and TRBJ2-2; 7 positions agree with TRBD2. CDR1 SGHAT and CDR2 FQNNGV come from the germline V gene. The CDR3 is 12 residues long. Germline trimming cut 2 bases from V and 11 bases from J; bases unmatched to any gene: 2. CDR3 residues: CASSLKTSELFF. CDR3 bases: TGTGCCAGCAGCTTAAAGACTAGCGAGCTGTTTTTT.

This clone was recorded once. The gene calls are TRBV7-8 and TRBJ2-1, with 12 bases matching TRBD2. With 5 bases clipped from V and 9 bases from J, the junction kept 5 bases outside the gene matches. Per germline, CDR1 SGHVS and CDR2 FQNEAQ. CDR3 length equals 14 residues. The CDR3 nucleotides are TGTGCCAGCAGCCCTAGCGGGAGGGCCAGTGAGCAGTTCTTC. Translating it yields CASSPSGRASEQFF.

The chain recombines TRBV29-1 with TRBJ2-2; TRBD1 might be the D (6 bases). V was trimmed by 7 bases and J by 7 bases, leaving 13 bases between them. This CDR3 contains 12 residues. Germline V lookup: CDR1 SQVTM, CDR2 ANQGSEA. The CDR3 DNA reads as TGCAGCGGGGGACATTCCGACGGGGAGCTGTTTTTT. It codes for CSGGHSDGELFF.

This chain joins TRBV12-5 and TRBJ2-7, with 12 positions matching TRBD2. Germline V CDR1 and CDR2: LGHNT, FRNRAP. J lost 2 bases, V lost 6 bases, and 5 bases had no gene match. There are 15 residues in the CDR3. CDR3 in DNA: TGTGCTAGTGGCTCCCGGACTAGCGGGACCTACGAGCAGTACTTC. This translates into CASGSRTSGTYEQYF.

The chain uses TRBV30 and TRBJ1-2; possible D gene TRBD1, 5 bases. Germline loops: CDR1 GTSNPN, CDR2 SVGIG (reference sequence). The CDR3 sequence is 16 residues long. V was clipped by 3 bases and J by 2 bases, with 19 bases between them. The DNA of the CDR3 is TGTGCCTGGAGCCAAGACCTCCTTCAGGGAAACTATGGCTACACCTTC. Translating gives CAWSQDLLQGNYGYTF.